The T cell receptor beta chain described here comes from a study of T cell repertoires in cytomegalovirus infection. Looking at the study overall: From public TCR beta signatures came an indication of both CMV infection and matching HLA type.

CDR1 is MNHNY, CDR2 SVGAGI, per germline (reference sequence). 12 amino acids form the CDR3, both terminal residues included. TCRdb redid the calling of the reads with MiXCR, one entry per CDR3 protein. The table shows fewer than 550,000 distinct CDR3 sequences, with 16% occurring only once. In regard to this clonotype: This CDR3 is missing its conserved last phenylalanine or tryptophan, likely due to a read error. It is unclear where the CDR3 begins or ends on the DNA, so no DNA is shown, and the CDR3 is as TCRdb lists it.

This receptor was taken from a human donor in good health (CMV status not recorded). Some clones in this sample may be carry-over from other donors' samples. The sequencing input was CD8+ T cells from PBMCs. The chain uses TRBV6-6 and TRBJ2-1; the DNA was not compared with TRBD1, the D call given in the table. CDR3: CDSSRPYNEQLL.